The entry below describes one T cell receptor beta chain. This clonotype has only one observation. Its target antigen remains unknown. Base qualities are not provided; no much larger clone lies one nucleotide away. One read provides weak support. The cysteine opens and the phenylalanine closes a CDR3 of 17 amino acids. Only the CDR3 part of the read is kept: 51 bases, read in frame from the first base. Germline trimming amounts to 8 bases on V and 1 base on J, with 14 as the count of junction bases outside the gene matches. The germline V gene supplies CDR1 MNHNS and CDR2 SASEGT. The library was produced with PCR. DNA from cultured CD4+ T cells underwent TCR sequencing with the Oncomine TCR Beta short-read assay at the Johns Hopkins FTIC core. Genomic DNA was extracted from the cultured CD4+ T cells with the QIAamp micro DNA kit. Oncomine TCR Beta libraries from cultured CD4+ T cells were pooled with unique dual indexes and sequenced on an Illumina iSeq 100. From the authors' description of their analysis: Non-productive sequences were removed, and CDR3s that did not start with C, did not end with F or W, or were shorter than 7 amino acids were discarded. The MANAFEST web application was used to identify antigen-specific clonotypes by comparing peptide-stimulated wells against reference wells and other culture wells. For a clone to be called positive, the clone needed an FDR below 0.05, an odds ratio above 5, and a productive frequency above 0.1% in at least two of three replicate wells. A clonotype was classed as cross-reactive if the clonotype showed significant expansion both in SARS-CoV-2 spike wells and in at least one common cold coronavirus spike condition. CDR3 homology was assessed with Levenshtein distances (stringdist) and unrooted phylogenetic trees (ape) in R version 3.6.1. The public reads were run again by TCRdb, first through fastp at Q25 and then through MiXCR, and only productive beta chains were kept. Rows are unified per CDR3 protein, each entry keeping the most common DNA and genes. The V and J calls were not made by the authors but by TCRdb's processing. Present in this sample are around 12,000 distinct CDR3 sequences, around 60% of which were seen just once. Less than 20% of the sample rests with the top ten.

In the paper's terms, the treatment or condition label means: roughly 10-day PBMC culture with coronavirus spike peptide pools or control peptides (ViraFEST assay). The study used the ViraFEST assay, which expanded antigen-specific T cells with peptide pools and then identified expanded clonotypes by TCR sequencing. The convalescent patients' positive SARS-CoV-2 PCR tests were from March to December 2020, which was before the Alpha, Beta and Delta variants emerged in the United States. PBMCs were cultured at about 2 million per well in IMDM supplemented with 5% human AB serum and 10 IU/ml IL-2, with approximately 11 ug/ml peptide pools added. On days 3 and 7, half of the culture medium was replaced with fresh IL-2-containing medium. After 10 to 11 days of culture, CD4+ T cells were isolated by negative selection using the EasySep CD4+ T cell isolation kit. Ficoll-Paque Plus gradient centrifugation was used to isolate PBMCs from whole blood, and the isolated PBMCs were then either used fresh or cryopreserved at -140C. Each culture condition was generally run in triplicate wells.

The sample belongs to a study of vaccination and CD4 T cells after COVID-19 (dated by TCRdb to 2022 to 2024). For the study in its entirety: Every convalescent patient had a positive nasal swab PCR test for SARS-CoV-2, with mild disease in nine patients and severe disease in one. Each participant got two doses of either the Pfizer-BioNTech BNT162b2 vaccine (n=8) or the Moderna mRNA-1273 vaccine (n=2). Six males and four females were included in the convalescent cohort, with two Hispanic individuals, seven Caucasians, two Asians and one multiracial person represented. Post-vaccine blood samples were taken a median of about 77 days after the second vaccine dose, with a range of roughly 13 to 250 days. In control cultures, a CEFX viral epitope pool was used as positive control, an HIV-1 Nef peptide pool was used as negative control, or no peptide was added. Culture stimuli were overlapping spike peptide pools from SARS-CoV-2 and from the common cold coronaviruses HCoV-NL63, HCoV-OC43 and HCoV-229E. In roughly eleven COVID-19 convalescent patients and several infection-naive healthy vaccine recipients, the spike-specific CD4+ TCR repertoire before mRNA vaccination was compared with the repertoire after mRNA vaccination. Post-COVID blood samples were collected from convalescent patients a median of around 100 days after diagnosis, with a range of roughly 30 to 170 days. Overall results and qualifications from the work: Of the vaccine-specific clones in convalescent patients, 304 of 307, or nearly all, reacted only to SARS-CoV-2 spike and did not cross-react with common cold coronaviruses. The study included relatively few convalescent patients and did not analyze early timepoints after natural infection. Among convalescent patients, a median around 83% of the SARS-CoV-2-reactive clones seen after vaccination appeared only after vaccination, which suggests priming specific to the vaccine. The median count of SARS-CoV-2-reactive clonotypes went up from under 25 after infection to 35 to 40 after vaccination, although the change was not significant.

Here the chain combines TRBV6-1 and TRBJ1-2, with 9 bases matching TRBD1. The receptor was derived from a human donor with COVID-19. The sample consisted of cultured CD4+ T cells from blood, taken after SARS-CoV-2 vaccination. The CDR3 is CASGAVGQGLNNYGYTF. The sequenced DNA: TGTGCCAGCGGCGCAGTGGGACAGGGCCTTAATAACTATGGCTACACCTTC.